The 26 T cell receptor beta chains below all came from one sample that was sequenced in a study of blood T cells in healthy people across ages. With a J-beta primer mix and a sample-barcoded 5' primer, a second PCR ran roughly 6 to 11 cycles. One entry per CDR3 protein results from TCRdb running MiXCR on the 5' RACE reads. The table lists around 1.5 million distinct CDR3 sequences, about 31% of them singletons, with approximately 11% in the top ten. Sequencing was performed on blood. Receptors were obtained from a woman aged 25 to 39 in good health.

The CDR3: CAWGAGGHYSPLHF. The CDR3 coding sequence is TGTGCCTGGGGTGCGGGGGGCCATTATTCACCCCTCCACTTT. The rearrangement links TRBV30 to TRBJ1-6, with D possibly TRBD1 on 6 matching bases. Looked up from germline, CDR1 is GTSNPN and CDR2 is SVGIG (reference sequence). CDR3 length: 14 residues. Trimming cost V 5 bases and J 8 bases, with 16 bases left between them.

This chain joins TRBV7-9 and TRBJ2-3; the match to TRBD2 covers 9 bases. Germline CDR1 reads SEHNR; CDR2 reads FQNEAQ (reference sequence). The J segment lost 7 bases and the V segment lost 4 bases, leaving 12 bases of the junction unmatched. CDR3 length: 16 amino acids. CDR3: CASSSRGLALRHTQYF. In DNA form, the CDR3 reads TGTGCCAGCAGCTCCAGGGGACTAGCCCTCCGCCATACGCAGTATTTT. The entire variable domain, with the rest obtained from reference TRBV7-9 and TRBJ2-3, is as follows: DTGVSQNPRHKITKRGQNVTFRCDPISEHNRLYWYRQTLGQGPEFLTYFQNEAQLEKSRLLSDRFSAERPKGSFSTLEIQRTEQGDSAMYLCASSSRGLALRHTQYFGPGTRLTVL.

This clonotype has only a few counts. V usage is TRBV20-1 and J usage is TRBJ2-4; 11 nucleotides agree with TRBD1. Germline loops: CDR1 DFQATT, CDR2 SNEGSKA (reference sequence). With 5 bases clipped from V and 8 bases from J, the junction kept 8 bases outside the gene matches. This CDR3 region has 14 residues. The CDR3 DNA follows: TGCAGTGCTGTCGGACAGGGGGCTCTGGACATTCAGTACTTC. Translating gives CSAVGQGALDIQYF.

The chain is built from TRBV12-3 or TRBV12-4 and TRBJ1-2, with D unresolved. Trimming removed 1 base at V and 8 bases at J, with 23 bases between. The CDR3 has 17 residues. The CDR3 protein is CASSLGFGRNSRGGYTF. The CDR3 DNA follows: TGTGCCAGCAGTTTAGGGTTTGGCAGGAACTCTCGTGGAGGCTACACCTTC.

This clonotype was detected only a few times. The chain carries TRBV9 and TRBJ2-7; 9 nucleotides align to TRBD2. Germline loops: CDR1 SGDLS, CDR2 YYNGEE. CDR3 length: 15 amino acids. V shed 0 bases, J shed 4 bases, and the junction held 5 bases outside the gene matches. The CDR3 spells CASSVEGSGRYEQYF. The CDR3 nucleotides read TGTGCCAGCAGCGTAGAAGGTAGCGGGAGATACGAGCAGTACTTC.

This clonotype was found many times. The chain combines TRBV12-3 or TRBV12-4 with TRBJ2-7; no clear D gene. The length of the CDR3 is 12 residues. The V end was cut by 5 bases, the J end by 6 bases, with 11 bases between. CDR3 bases: TGTGCCAGCAGTCCCGATGGCCTCGAGCAGTACTTC. Protein: CASSPDGLEQYF.

The J gene is TRBJ1-2, the V gene TRBV5-1; 7 bases match TRBD1. There are 16 residues in the CDR3. The trim removed 4 bases at V and 0 bases at J, leaving 9 bases unmatched. CDR1 and CDR2 from the germline V gene are SGHRS and YFSETQ. The CDR3 DNA follows: TGCGCCAGCAGCGACCCCTCCGGGACAGCTAACTATGGCTACACCTTC. It specifies CASSDPSGTANYGYTF.

This clonotype showed up just a few times. The gene calls are TRBV6-1 and TRBJ2-7; 7 positions match TRBD2. The CDR3 consists of 15 residues. The germline gives CDR1 MNHNS, CDR2 SASEGT. Germline trimming cut 2 bases from V and 3 bases from J; bases unmatched to any gene: 7. The CDR3 here is CASSEYGGGVYEQYF. The CDR3 DNA follows: TGTGCCAGCAGTGAATACGGCGGGGGTGTCTACGAGCAGTACTTC.

A word on this clonotype: A junction boundary mismatches the germline segment, possibly from a read error. V usage is TRBV7-2 and J usage is TRBJ2-1; weak D call: TRBD2 (5 bases). The CDR3 consists of 15 residues. Per germline, CDR1 SGHTA and CDR2 FQGNSA. CDR3 nucleotides: TGTGCCAGCAACTTAGTTCAGCGTAGCGACAATGAGCAGTTCTTC. Its protein product is CASNLVQRSDNEQFF.

The chain recombines TRBV28 with TRBJ2-7, with 7 bases matching TRBD1. CDR3 length: 15 residues. Germline values: CDR1 MDHEN, CDR2 SYDVKM. V was clipped by 9 bases and J by 4 bases; unmatched bases: 15. CDR3 in amino acids: CASSPPRGSVYEQYF. For the CDR3, the DNA is TGTGCCAGTAGTCCGCCCAGGGGGTCGGTGTACGAGCAGTACTTC.

This clonotype was picked up a small number of times. V and J are TRBV6-1 and TRBJ2-1; 11 positions agree with TRBD2. CDR3 length equals 16 residues. Germline V gene data show CDR1 as MNHNS and CDR2 as SASEGT. V gave up 2 bases and J gave up 6 bases; unmatched junction bases: 6. Written as DNA, the CDR3 is TGTGCCAGCAGTGAACCGACTAGCGGGGACCCCAATGAGCAGTTCTTC. As protein: CASSEPTSGDPNEQFF.

This clonotype was counted only a few times. The genes are TRBV10-1 and TRBJ1-4; the D is unclear. The germline gives CDR1 WNHNN, CDR2 SYGVQD (reference sequence). Deletions cut 0 bases from V and 8 bases from J, with 10 bases between. The CDR3 consists of 14 residues. This chain's CDR3 is CASSESGAEEKLFF. CDR3 in DNA: TGCGCCAGCAGTGAGTCTGGAGCAGAGGAAAAACTGTTTTTT.

Of note for this clonotype: One junction end disagrees with the germline gene, perhaps due to a read error. The CDR3 bases are TGTGCCAGCAGCGTAGAGCCTGGTTATCAAGGGACCCAGTACTTC. Protein product: CASSVEPGYQGTQYF. J is TRBJ2-5 and V is TRBV9, with D hard to call. CDR1 SGDLS and CDR2 YYNGEE come from the germline V gene. The CDR3 covers 15 residues.

This clonotype has only a few counts. The chain couples TRBV7-2 to TRBJ1-5; D is possibly TRBD1 (6 bases). V lost 5 bases and J lost 4, with 21 bases in between. The germline CDR1 and CDR2 sequences are SGHTA and FQGNSA. The CDR3 length is 17 residues. The CDR3 DNA is TGTGCCAGCAGCAGACAAGGACAGTCAGGTGGTAATCAGCCCCAGCATTTT. Its protein product is CASSRQGQSGGNQPQHF. Variable domain in full (rest from reference TRBV7-2 and TRBJ1-5): GAGVSQSPSNKVTEKGKDVELRCDPISGHTALYWYRQSLGQGLEFLIYFQGNSAPDKSGLPSDRFSAERTGGSVSTLTIQRTQQEDSAVYLCASSRQGQSGGNQPQHFGDGTRLSIL.

The CDR3 region is CASSPRTGAVKETQYF. The CDR3 nucleotides read TGTGCCAGCAGCCCAAGGACAGGAGCGGTCAAAGAGACCCAGTACTTC. This chain uses TRBV7-6 with TRBJ2-5; 7 nucleotides line up with TRBD1. CDR3 length: 16 residues. Looked up from germline, CDR1 is SGHVS and CDR2 is FNYEAQ. V dropped 5 bases and J dropped 3; count of bases not matched to a gene: 12.

This chain links TRBV20-1 with TRBJ2-1, with 7 bases lining up with TRBD2. This CDR3 has 15 residues. V lost 3 bases, J lost 0 bases, and 5 bases stayed unmatched. Germline-derived CDR1 and CDR2 are DFQATT and SNEGSKA (reference sequence). CDR3 in amino acids: CSASEPSGSYNEQFF. The CDR3 coding sequence is TGCAGTGCTAGCGAACCTAGCGGCTCCTACAATGAGCAGTTCTTC.

Only one count was recorded for this clonotype. This sequence joins TRBV6-1 and TRBJ2-1; 9 nucleotides line up with TRBD1. The germline CDR1 and CDR2 sequences are MNHNS and SASEGT. CDR3 length: 15 amino acids. Trimming at V came to 4 bases and at J to 8 bases, leaving 9 bases not matched to a gene. CDR3 in DNA: TGTGCCAGCAGTGTTCAGTGGGACAGGGTCCATGAGCAGTTCTTC. Translated: CASSVQWDRVHEQFF.

This chain uses TRBV20-1 with TRBJ2-5; D might be TRBD2 (6 bases). Germline V gene lookup returns CDR1 DFQATT and CDR2 SNEGSKA (reference sequence). The CDR3 is made up of 15 amino acids. V lost 5 bases to trimming and J lost 9 bases, with 25 bases between them. This CDR3 reads CSAPRRIAAKEAQYF. The CDR3 coding sequence is TGCAGTGCTCCCCGAAGGATAGCGGCAAAGGAGGCCCAGTACTTC.

The V gene is TRBV30, the J gene TRBJ2-1, with D possibly being TRBD2 (6 bases). The germline gives CDR1 GTSNPN, CDR2 SVGIG (reference sequence). This CDR3 is 16 amino acids long. The germline V and J ends were trimmed by 3 bases and 0 bases, with 15 bases remaining between them. CDR3 DNA: TGTGCCTGGAGCAAGATCGCGACTAGCTCCTACAATGAGCAGTTCTTC. This sequence encodes CAWSKIATSSYNEQFF. Full variable domain (missing parts from reference TRBV30 and TRBJ2-1): SQTIHQWPATLVQPVGSPLSLECTVEGTSNPNLYWYRQAAGRGLQLLFYSVGIGQISSEVPQNLSASRPQDRQFILSSKKLLLSDSGFYLCAWSKIATSSYNEQFFGPGTRLTVL.

The sample holds many counts of this clonotype. The chain combines TRBV20-1 with TRBJ2-5, with TRBD1 identical over 9 bases. Germline CDR1 reads DFQATT; CDR2 reads SNEGSKA (reference sequence). The trim removed 2 bases at V and 5 bases at J, leaving 9 bases unmatched. CDR3 length: 15 amino acids. CDR3: CSARLPTGGAETQYF. The CDR3 DNA sequence: TGCAGTGCTAGATTACCGACAGGGGGTGCGGAGACCCAGTACTTC.

The V call is TRBV14, the J call TRBJ2-4, with 7 bases that match TRBD1. V shed 6 bases, J shed 13 bases, and the junction held 9 bases outside the gene matches. The length of the CDR3 is 12 residues. Germline V CDR1 and CDR2: SGHDN, FVKESK. CDR3 amino acids: CASSRQGVRQYF. DNA of the CDR3: TGTGCCAGCAGTCGACAGGGAGTACGGCAGTACTTC.

The chain combines TRBV18 with TRBJ2-3; D gene unclear. The length of the CDR3 is 18 residues. The germline CDR1 and CDR2 sequences are KGHSH and LQKENI. V was trimmed by 4 bases and J by 0 bases, leaving 20 bases between them. The CDR3 loop reads CASSQNEMTLLSTDTQYF. DNA for the CDR3: TGTGCCAGCTCACAGAATGAGATGACTCTGCTAAGCACAGATACGCAGTATTTT.

This clonotype was picked up a small number of times. This chain uses TRBV7-3 with TRBJ1-1; D is uncertain. Germline CDR1 SGHTA, CDR2 FQGTGA. Between the trimmed V and J ends, which lost 5 bases and 4 bases, there was a span of 17 bases. There are 15 residues in the CDR3. This chain's CDR3 is CASSAGPRMGTEAFF. The CDR3 nucleotides are TGTGCCAGCAGCGCCGGACCGAGAATGGGCACTGAAGCTTTCTTT.

The V call is TRBV15, the J call TRBJ1-5; no definite D call. Germline CDR1 reads LNHNV; CDR2 reads YYDKDF (reference sequence). The V end lost 1 base, the J end lost 2 bases, and 15 bases lay between the germline ends. The length of the CDR3 is 17 residues. The CDR3 DNA reads as TGTGCCACCAGCAGAGGCGTTGAGGGTCCGGGCAATCAGCCCCAGCATTTT. This gives the protein CATSRGVEGPGNQPQHF. Full variable domain (missing parts from reference TRBV15 and TRBJ1-5): DAMVIQNPRYQVTQFGKPVTLSCSQTLNHNVMYWYQQKSSQAPKLLFHYYDKDFNNEADTPDNFQSRRPNTSFCFLDIRSPGLGDTAMYLCATSRGVEGPGNQPQHFGDGTRLSIL.

There are a few counts of this clonotype. The J gene is TRBJ1-5, the V gene TRBV2; D is ambiguous. The CDR3 length is 16 residues. Per the germline V gene, CDR1 is SNHLY and CDR2 is FYNNEI. Trimming removed 5 bases at V and 3 bases at J, with 17 bases between. The DNA of the CDR3 is TGTGCCAGCAGTCCTAGCCGACTGGATTTCAATCAGCCCCAGCATTTT. Translation gives CASSPSRLDFNQPQHF.

The chain combines TRBV3-1 with TRBJ1-1; 11 nucleotides match TRBD1. The ends lost 3 bases at V and 4 bases at J; junction bases unmatched: 4. Germline CDR1 reads LGHDT; CDR2 reads YNNKEL (reference sequence). The CDR3 has 15 amino acids. CDR3 bases: TGTGCCAGCAGCCATAAGGGGACAGGGGGCACTGAAGCTTTCTTT. This gives the protein CASSHKGTGGTEAFF.